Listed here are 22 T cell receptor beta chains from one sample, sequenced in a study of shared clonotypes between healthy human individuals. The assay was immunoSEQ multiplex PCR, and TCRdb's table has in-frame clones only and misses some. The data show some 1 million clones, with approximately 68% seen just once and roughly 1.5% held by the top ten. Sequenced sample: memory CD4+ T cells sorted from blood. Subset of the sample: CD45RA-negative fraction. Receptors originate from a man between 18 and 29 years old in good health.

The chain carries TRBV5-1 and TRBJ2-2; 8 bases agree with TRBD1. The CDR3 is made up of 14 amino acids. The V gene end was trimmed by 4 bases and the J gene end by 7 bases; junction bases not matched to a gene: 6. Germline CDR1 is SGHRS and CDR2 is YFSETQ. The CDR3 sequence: CASSAGQGGGELFF. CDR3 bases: TGCGCCAGCAGCGCCGGACAGGGAGGCGGGGAGCTGTTTTTT.

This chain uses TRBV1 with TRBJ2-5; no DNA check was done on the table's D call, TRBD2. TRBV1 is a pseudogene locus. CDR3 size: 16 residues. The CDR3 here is CTSSWALLAGEETQYF. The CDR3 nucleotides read TGCACCAGCAGCTGGGCATTACTAGCGGGTGAAGAGACCCAGTACTTC.

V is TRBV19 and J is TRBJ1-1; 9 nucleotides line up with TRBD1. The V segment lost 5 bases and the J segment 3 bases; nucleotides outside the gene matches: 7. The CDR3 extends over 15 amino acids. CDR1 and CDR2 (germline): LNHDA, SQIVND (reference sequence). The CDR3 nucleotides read TGTGCCAGTAGTTTGGGACAGGGCTTTTACACTGAAGCTTTCTTT. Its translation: CASSLGQGFYTEAFF.

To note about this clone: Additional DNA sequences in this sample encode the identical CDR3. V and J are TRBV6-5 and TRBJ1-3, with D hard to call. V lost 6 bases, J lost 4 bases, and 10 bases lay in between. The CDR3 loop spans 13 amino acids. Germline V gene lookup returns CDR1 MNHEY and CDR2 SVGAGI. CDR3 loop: CASRDRSGNTIYF. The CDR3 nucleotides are TGTGCCAGCAGAGACCGGTCCGGAAACACCATATATTTT.

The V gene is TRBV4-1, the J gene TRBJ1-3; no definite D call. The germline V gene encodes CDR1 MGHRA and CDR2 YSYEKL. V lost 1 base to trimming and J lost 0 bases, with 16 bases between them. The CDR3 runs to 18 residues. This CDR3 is CASSQVDMGILSGNTIYF. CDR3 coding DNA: TGCGCCAGCAGCCAAGTTGATATGGGCATACTCTCTGGAAACACCATATATTTT.

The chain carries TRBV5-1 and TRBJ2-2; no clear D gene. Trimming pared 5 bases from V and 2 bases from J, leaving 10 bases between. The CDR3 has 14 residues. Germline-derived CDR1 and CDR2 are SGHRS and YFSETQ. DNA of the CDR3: TGCGCCAGCAGGACTGCCATAAACACCGGGGAGCTGTTTTTT. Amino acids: CASRTAINTGELFF.

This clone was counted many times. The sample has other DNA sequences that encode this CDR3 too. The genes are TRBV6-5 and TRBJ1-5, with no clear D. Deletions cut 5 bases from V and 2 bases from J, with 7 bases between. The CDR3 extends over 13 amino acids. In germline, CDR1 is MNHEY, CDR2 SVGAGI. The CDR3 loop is CASSPGRNQPQHF. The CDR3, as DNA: TGTGCCAGCAGTCCAGGACGCAATCAGCCCCAGCATTTT.

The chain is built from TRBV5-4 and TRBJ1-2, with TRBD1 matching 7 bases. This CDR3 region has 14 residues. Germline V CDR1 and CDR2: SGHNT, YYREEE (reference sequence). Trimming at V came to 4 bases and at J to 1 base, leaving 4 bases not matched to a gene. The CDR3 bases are TGTGCCAGCAGCCCGGACAGGAATAACTATGGCTACACCTTC. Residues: CASSPDRNNYGYTF.

CDR3 DNA: TGCGCCAGCAGCTCGTCGGCTGGCTTAGCCAAAAACATTCAGTACTTC. Protein product: CASSSSAGLAKNIQYF. J is TRBJ2-4 and V is TRBV5-1; the D is unclear. V shed 3 bases and J shed 0 bases, with 13 bases lying between them. This CDR3 spans 16 amino acids. The germline V gene has CDR1 SGHRS and CDR2 YFSETQ.

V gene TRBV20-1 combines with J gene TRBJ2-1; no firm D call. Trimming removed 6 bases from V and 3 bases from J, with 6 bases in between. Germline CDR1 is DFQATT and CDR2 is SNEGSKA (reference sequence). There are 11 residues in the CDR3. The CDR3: CSAPRYNEQFF. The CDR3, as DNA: TGCAGTGCGCCCCGCTACAATGAGCAGTTCTTC.

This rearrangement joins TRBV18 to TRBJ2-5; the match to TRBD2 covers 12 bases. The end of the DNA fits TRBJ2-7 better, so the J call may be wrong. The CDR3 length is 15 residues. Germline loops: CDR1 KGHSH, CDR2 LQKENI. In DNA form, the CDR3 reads TGTGCCAGCTCACCAGGACTAGCGGGGACCTACGAGCAGTACTTC. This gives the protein CASSPGLAGTYEQYF.

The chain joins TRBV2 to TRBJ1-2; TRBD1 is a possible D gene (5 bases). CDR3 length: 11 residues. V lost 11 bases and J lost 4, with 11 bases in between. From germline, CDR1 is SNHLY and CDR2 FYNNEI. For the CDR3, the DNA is TGTGCCGGAGGGACCCTCTATGGCTACACCTTC. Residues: CAGGTLYGYTF. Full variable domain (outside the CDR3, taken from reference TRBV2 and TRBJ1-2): EPEVTQTPSHQVTQMGQEVILRCVPISNHLYFYWYRQILGQKVEFLVSFYNNEISEKSEIFDDQFSVERPDGSNFTLKIRSTKLEDSAMYFCAGGTLYGYTFGSGTRLTVV.

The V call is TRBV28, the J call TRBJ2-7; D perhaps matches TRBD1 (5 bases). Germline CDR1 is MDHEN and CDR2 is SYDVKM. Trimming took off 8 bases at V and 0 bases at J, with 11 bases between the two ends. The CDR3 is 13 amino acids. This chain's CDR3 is CASLRQNSYEQYF. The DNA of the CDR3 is TGTGCCAGCCTCAGACAGAACTCCTACGAGCAGTACTTC.

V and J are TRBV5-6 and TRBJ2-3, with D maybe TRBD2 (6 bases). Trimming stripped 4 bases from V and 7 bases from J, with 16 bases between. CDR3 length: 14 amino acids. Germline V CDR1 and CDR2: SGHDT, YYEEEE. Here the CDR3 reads CASSDGSLLNTQYF. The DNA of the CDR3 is TGTGCCAGCAGCGACGGGAGTCTTTTAAATACGCAGTATTTT.

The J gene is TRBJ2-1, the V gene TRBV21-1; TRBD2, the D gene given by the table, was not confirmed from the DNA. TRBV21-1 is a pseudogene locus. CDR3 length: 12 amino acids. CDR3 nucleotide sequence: TGTGCCAGCAGCCCGTCACCGGATGAGCAGTTCTTC. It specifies CASSPSPDEQFF.

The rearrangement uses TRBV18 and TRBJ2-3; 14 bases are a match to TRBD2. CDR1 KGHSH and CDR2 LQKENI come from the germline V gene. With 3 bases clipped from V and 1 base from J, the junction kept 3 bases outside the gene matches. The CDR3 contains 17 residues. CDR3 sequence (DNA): TGTGCCAGCTCACCGCGACTAGCGGGGGGGGGCACAGATACGCAGTATTTT. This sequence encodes CASSPRLAGGGTDTQYF.

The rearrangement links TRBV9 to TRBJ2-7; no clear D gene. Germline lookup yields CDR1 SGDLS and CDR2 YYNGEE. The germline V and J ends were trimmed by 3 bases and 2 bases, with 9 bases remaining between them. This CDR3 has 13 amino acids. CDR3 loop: CASSEGVAYEQYF. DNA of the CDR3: TGTGCCAGCAGCGAGGGCGTCGCCTACGAGCAGTACTTC. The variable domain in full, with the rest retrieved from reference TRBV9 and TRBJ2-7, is DSGVTQTPKHLITATGQRVTLRCSPRSGDLSVYWYQQSLDQGLQFLIQYYNGEERAKGNILERFSAQQFPDLHSELNLSSLELGDSALYFCASSEGVAYEQYFGPGTRLTVT.

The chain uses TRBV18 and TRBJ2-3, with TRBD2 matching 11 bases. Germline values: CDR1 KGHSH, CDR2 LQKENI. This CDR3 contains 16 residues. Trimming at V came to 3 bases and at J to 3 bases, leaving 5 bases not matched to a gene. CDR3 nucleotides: TGTGCCAGCTCACCGGTAGCGGGAGGGAGGACAGATACGCAGTATTTT. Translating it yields CASSPVAGGRTDTQYF.

DNA of the CDR3: TGTGCCAGCTCACCATTTGGGGGCGCAGGGACTCAAGAGACCCAGTACTTC. Amino acids: CASSPFGGAGTQETQYF. This chain links TRBV18 with TRBJ2-5; D tentatively fits TRBD1 or TRBD2 (6 bases each). This CDR3 is 17 amino acids long. Germline CDR1 and CDR2: KGHSH and LQKENI. The V and J ends lost 2 bases and 2 bases respectively, with 18 bases between them.

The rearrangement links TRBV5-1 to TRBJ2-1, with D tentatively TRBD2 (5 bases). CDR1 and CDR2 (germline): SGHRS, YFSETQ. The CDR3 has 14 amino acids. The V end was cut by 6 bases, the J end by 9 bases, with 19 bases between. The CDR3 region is CASKTREQRPEQFF. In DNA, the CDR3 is TGCGCCAGCAAAACGAGGGAACAGCGGCCTGAGCAGTTCTTC. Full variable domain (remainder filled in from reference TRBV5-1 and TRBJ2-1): KAGVTQTPRYLIKTRGQQVTLSCSPISGHRSVSWYQQTPGQGLQFLFEYFSETQRNKGNFPGRFSGRQFSNSRSEMNVSTLELGDSALYLCASKTREQRPEQFFGPGTRLTVL.

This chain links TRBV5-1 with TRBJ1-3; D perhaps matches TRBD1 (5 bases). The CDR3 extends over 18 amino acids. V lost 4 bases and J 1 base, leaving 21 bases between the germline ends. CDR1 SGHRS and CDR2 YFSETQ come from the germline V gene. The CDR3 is CASSPGPVFDGSGNTIYF. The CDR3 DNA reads TGCGCCAGCAGCCCGGGACCGGTTTTCGACGGGTCTGGAAACACCATATATTTT.

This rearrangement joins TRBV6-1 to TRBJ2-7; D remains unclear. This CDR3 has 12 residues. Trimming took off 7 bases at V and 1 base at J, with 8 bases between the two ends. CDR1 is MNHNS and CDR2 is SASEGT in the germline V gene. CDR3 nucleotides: TGTGCCAGCAACGGCGGATCCTACGAGCAGTACTTC. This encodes CASNGGSYEQYF.